This is a list of T cell receptor beta chains from one sample in a study of T cell responses to AZD1222 COVID-19 vaccine. Data came from immunoSEQ multiplex PCR; TCRdb stores just in-frame clones and leaves some out. The profile shows about 150,000 clones, about 95% of them singletons. The starting material was peripheral blood, obtained on day 0 of AZD1222 vaccination. These receptors were taken from an adult in good health. The CDR3 runs from the conserved cysteine through the conserved F or W. The D gene is left open where the match is weak. Clone size appears in some rows only: once, few, many, or a class for an expanded clone.

D,J,V,size,CDR3,DNA
TRBD1,TRBJ1-4,TRBV18,once,CASSHNPGQNNEKLFF,TGTGCCAGCTCCCACAACCCGGGACAGAATAATGAAAAACTGTTTTTT
TRBD1,TRBJ1-1,TRBV6-5,NA,CASRGQGGKAFF,TGTGCCAGCAGGGGACAGGGGGGAAAAGCTTTCTTT
NA,TRBJ2-2,TRBV5-8,NA,CASSLLGWNTGELFF,TGTGCCAGCAGCTTGTTGGGGTGGAACACCGGGGAGCTGTTTTTT
NA,TRBJ1-2,TRBV5-4,NA,CASSLPETGSILLGGYTF,TGTGCCAGCAGCCTCCCTGAAACAGGGAGCATATTACTGGGTGGCTACACCTTC
NA,TRBJ1-3,TRBV15,NA,CATSRVGQTYSGNTIYF,TGTGCCACCAGCAGAGTTGGCCAGACTTACTCTGGAAACACCATATATTTT
NA,TRBJ2-3,TRBV5-4,NA,CASSLAAGPFTDTQYF,TGTGCCAGCAGCTTGGCGGCAGGGCCTTTCACAGATACGCAGTATTTT
TRBD2,TRBJ2-1,TRBV24-1,NA,CATSDGTSGRARYNEQFF,TGTGCCACCAGTGACGGGACTAGCGGGAGGGCCAGGTACAATGAGCAGTTCTTC
NA,TRBJ2-5,TRBV5-6,NA,CASSLNRVQETQYF,TGTGCCAGCAGTCTTAACCGGGTTCAAGAGACCCAGTACTTC
TRBD2,TRBJ2-3,TRBV13,NA,CASSQREASGDTQYF,TGTGCCAGCAGCCAGCGGGAGGCGTCGGGAGATACGCAGTATTTT
TRBD2,TRBJ2-1,TRBV7-3,NA,CASSLTSGRVNEQFF,TGTGCCAGCAGCTTAACTAGCGGGAGAGTAAATGAGCAGTTCTTC
NA,TRBJ1-2,TRBV19,NA,CASSLRDDGYTF,TGTGCCAGTAGTCTCCGGGACGATGGCTACACCTTC
NA,TRBJ1-6,TRBV5-1,once,CASSLDYSPLHF,TGCGCCAGCAGCTTGGATTATTCACCCCTCCACTTT
TRBD1,TRBJ2-2,TRBV7-9,NA,CASSLAQGLNTGELFF,TGTGCCAGCAGCTTGGCACAGGGGCTGAACACCGGGGAGCTGTTTTTT
NA,TRBJ1-1,TRBV19,NA,CASSIDPRAWNTEAFF,TGTGCCAGTAGTATAGACCCCCGGGCCTGGAACACTGAAGCTTTCTTT
NA,TRBJ1-2,TRBV7-9,NA,CASSSLGGAQVYGYTF,TGTGCCAGCAGCTCCCTGGGGGGGGCGCAGGTCTATGGCTACACCTTC
NA,TRBJ2-5,TRBV18,NA,CASSPTAIRETQYF,TGTGCCAGCTCACCAACGGCAATCAGAGAGACCCAGTACTTC
TRBD1,TRBJ2-5,TRBV7-9,NA,CASSLELGTGYRETQYF,TGTGCCAGCAGCTTAGAGCTTGGGACAGGGTATAGGGAGACCCAGTACTTC
TRBD1,TRBJ1-1,TRBV4-3,NA,CASSQDQGALGTEAFF,TGCGCCAGCAGCCAAGATCAGGGGGCGTTGGGCACTGAAGCTTTCTTT
NA,TRBJ1-1,TRBV19,NA,CAISTGNTEAFF,TGTGCCATATCGACAGGGAACACTGAAGCTTTCTTT
NA,TRBJ1-3,TRBV4-1,NA,CASSQDSSTIISGNTIYF,TGCGCCAGCAGCCAAGATAGCTCGACAATAATCTCTGGAAACACCATATATTTT
NA,TRBJ1-1,TRBV7-2,NA,CASSLQRRLNEAFF,TGTGCCAGCAGCCTTCAAAGACGGCTTAACGAAGCTTTCTTT
NA,TRBJ1-2,TRBV7-9,NA,CASSPARVLRYTF,TGTGCCAGCAGCCCGGCCCGGGTCTTACGCTACACCTTC
NA,TRBJ1-6,TRBV4-2,NA,CASSQEVANSPLHF,TGTGCCAGCAGCCAAGAGGTGGCTAATTCACCCCTCCACTTT
TRBD1,TRBJ1-5,TRBV7-8,few,CASSLVGQGVNQPQHF,TGTGCCAGCAGCTTAGTGGGACAGGGGGTGAATCAGCCCCAGCATTTT
NA,TRBJ1-6,TRBV11-3,NA,CASSLVPGAPLHF,TGTGCCAGCAGCTTAGTTCCAGGGGCACCCCTCCACTTT
TRBD1,TRBJ1-2,TRBV6-5,NA,CASSYSGGASYGYTF,TGTGCCAGCAGTTACTCAGGGGGCGCTTCCTATGGCTACACCTTC
TRBD1,TRBJ1-2,TRBV4-1,NA,CASSEGQVYYGYTF,TGCGCCAGCAGTGAAGGACAGGTCTACTATGGCTACACCTTC
NA,TRBJ1-1,TRBV4-3,NA,CASSQDPTNTEAFF,TGCGCCAGCAGCCAAGATCCAACGAACACTGAAGCTTTCTTT
TRBD1,TRBJ1-3,TRBV5-8,NA,CASSYRTGNRNTIYF,TGTGCCAGCAGCTACCGGACAGGGAACCGAAACACCATATATTTT
NA,TRBJ2-2,TRBV5-1,NA,CASSGGSGSNTGELFF,TGCGCCAGCAGCGGCGGGTCCGGGTCGAACACCGGGGAGCTGTTTTTT